The entry that follows covers one T cell receptor (beta chain) sequence. The antigen is not known. The record originates from a study of T cell repertoires in cytomegalovirus infection. Study overall: Public signatures in TCR beta pointed to CMV infection and matching HLA type.

Germline CDR1 reads LNHDA; CDR2 reads SQIVND (reference sequence). The CDR3 runs 14 residues. Trimming pared 3 bases from V and 4 bases from J, leaving 12 bases between. TCRdb reprocessed the reads with MiXCR, giving one entry per CDR3 protein. Here the sample spans around 740,000 distinct CDR3 sequences, approximately 40% being singletons. Regarding the study as a whole: Dominating the ex vivo response were HLA-C-restricted CMV-specific TCR beta clonotypes.

The chain is built from TRBV19 and TRBJ1-1, with D maybe TRBD1 (6 bases). The source is a human donor in good health (CMV status not recorded). Some clones in this sample may be carry-over from other donors' samples. Material: PBMCs. The CDR3 DNA sequence: TGTGCCAGTAGTATTGGGCAGGGGATCACTGAAGCTTTCTTT. Its translation is CASSIGQGITEAFF. Combining the CDR3 with reference TRBV19 and TRBJ1-1 gives the whole variable domain DGGITQSPKYLFRKEGQNVTLSCEQNLNHDAMYWYRQDPGQGLRLIYYSQIVNDFQKGDIAEGYSVSREKKESFPLTVTSAQKNPTAFYLCASSIGQGITEAFFGQGTRLTVV.